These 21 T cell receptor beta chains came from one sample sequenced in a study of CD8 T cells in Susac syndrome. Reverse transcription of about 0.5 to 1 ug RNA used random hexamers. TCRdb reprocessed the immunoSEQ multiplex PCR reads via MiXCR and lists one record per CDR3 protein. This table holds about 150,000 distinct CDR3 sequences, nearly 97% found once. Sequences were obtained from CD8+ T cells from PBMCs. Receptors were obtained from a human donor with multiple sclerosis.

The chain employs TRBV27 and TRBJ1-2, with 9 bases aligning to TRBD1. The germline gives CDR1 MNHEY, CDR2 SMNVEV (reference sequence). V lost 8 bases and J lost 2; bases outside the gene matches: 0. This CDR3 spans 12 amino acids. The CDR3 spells CASGTGNYGYTF. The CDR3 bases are TGTGCCAGCGGGACAGGGAACTATGGCTACACCTTC.

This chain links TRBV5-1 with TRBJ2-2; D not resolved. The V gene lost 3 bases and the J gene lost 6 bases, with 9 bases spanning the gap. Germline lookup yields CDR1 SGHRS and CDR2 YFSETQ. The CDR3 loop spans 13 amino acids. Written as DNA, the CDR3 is TGCGCCAGCAGCTACCCGCGACCCGGGGAGCTGTTTTTT. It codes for CASSYPRPGELFF.

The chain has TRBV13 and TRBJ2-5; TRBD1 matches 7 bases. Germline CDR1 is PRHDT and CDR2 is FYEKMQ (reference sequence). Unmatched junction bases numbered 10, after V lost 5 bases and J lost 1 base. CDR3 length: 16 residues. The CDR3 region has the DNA TGTGCCAGCAGCACCCACGAGGACAGGCTCCAAGAGACCCAGTACTTC. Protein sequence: CASSTHEDRLQETQYF.

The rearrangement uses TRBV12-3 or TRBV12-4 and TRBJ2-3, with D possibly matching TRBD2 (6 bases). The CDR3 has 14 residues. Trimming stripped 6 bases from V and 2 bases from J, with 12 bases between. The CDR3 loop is CASSTGAYTDTQYF. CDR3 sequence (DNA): TGTGCCAGCAGCACGGGAGCCTACACAGATACGCAGTATTTT.

CDR3 amino acids: CASSQVSSGGITDTQYF. DNA for the CDR3: TGCGCCAGCAGCCAAGTGTCTAGCGGGGGGATCACAGATACGCAGTATTTT. V and J are TRBV4-1 and TRBJ2-3, with TRBD2 identical over 11 bases. This CDR3 contains 17 residues. Germline CDR1 MGHRA, CDR2 YSYEKL. J lost 2 bases, V lost 1 base, and 5 bases had no gene match.

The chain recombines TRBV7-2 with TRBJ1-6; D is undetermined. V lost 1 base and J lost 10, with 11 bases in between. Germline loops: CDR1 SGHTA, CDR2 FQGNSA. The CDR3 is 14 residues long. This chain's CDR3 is CASSLEEAWSPLHF. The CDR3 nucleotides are TGTGCCAGCAGCTTAGAGGAAGCCTGGTCACCCCTCCACTTT.

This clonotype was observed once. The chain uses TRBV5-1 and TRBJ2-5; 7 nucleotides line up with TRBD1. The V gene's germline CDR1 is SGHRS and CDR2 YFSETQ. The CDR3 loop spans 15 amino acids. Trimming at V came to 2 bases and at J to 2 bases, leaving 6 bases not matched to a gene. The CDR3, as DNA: TGCGCCAGCAGCTTCGGGACAGACCATCAAGAGACCCAGTACTTC. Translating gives CASSFGTDHQETQYF.

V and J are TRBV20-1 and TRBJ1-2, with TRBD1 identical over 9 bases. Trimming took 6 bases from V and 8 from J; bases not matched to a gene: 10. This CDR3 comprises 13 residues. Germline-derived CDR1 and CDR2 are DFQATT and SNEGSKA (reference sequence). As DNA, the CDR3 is TGCAGTGCACGATCACAGGGGGCGGAAGGCTACACCTTC. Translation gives CSARSQGAEGYTF.

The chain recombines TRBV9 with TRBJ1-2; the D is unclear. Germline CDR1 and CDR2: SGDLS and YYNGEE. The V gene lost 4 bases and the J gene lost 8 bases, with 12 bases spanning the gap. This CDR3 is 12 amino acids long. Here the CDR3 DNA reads TGTGCCAGCAGCCTCCTCGGTAGGGGCTACACCTTC. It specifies CASSLLGRGYTF.

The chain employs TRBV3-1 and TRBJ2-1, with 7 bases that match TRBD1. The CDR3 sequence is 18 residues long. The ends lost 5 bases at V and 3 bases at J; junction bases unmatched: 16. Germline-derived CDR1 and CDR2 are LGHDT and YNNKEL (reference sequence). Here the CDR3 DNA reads TGTGCCAGCAGCGACCCGGCCCTACAGGGGTCAAGCTACAATGAGCAGTTCTTC. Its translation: CASSDPALQGSSYNEQFF.

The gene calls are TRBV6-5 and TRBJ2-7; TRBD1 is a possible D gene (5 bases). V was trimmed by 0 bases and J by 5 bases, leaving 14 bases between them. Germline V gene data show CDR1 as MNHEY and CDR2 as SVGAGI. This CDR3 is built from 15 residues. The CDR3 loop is CASSYSLAGNNEQYF. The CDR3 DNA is TGTGCCAGCAGTTACTCCTTGGCAGGGAACAACGAGCAGTACTTC.

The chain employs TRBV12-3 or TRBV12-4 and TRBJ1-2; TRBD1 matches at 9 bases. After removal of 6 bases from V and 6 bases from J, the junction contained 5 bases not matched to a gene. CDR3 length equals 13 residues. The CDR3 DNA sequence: TGTGCCAGCAGCTGGACAGGGGTAGATGGCTACACCTTC. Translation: CASSWTGVDGYTF.

For the CDR3, the DNA is TGTGCCAGCAAGATGGACAGGGGACAGTATTTT. Its translation is CASKMDRGQYF. V and J are TRBV12-3 or TRBV12-4 and TRBJ2-3; 9 bases are shared with TRBD1. Germline trimming cut 7 bases from V and 12 bases from J; bases unmatched to any gene: 5. This CDR3 comprises 11 residues.

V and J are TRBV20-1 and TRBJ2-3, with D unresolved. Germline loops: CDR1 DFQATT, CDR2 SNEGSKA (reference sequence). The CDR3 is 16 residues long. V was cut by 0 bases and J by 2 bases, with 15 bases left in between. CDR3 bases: TGCAGTGCTAGAGATTGGAGAGGAACCTTCACAGATACGCAGTATTTT. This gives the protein CSARDWRGTFTDTQYF.

The CDR3 DNA is TGTGCCAGCAGTCCGACAGGCTACGAGCAGTACTTC. It yields the protein CASSPTGYEQYF. This sequence joins TRBV27 and TRBJ2-7; TRBD1 is a possible D gene (6 bases). V lost 5 bases, J lost 3 bases, and 8 bases lay in between. From germline, CDR1 is MNHEY and CDR2 SMNVEV (reference sequence). CDR3 length: 12 residues.

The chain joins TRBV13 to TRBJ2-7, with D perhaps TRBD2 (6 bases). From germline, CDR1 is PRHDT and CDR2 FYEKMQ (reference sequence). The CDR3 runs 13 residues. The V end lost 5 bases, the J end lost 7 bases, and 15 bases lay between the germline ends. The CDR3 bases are TGTGCCAGCAGCGAGGCACAGGAGGGGGAGCAGTACGTC. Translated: CASSEAQEGEQYV.

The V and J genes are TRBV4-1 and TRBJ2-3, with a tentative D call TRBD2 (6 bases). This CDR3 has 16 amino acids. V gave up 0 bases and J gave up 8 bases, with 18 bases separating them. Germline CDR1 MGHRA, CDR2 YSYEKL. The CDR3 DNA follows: TGCGCCAGCAGCCAAGATCTCGTAGGGGAGGAAGGTACGCAGTATTTT. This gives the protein CASSQDLVGEEGTQYF.

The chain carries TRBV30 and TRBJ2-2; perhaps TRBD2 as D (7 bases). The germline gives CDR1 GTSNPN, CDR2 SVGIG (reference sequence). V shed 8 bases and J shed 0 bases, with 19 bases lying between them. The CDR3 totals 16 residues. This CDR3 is CAVNPWGGPNTGELFF. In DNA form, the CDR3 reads TGTGCCGTGAACCCCTGGGGGGGCCCGAACACCGGGGAGCTGTTTTTT.

The CDR3 DNA reads TGTGCCAGCAGTTACTCGCGGGGGATAGGAAACACCATATATTTT. It codes for CASSYSRGIGNTIYF. This rearrangement joins TRBV6-5 to TRBJ1-3, with D perhaps matching TRBD1 (5 bases). Germline V gene lookup returns CDR1 MNHEY and CDR2 SVGAGI. The ends were cut back, 0 bases at V and 4 bases at J, with 10 bases in the middle. This CDR3 is built from 15 residues.

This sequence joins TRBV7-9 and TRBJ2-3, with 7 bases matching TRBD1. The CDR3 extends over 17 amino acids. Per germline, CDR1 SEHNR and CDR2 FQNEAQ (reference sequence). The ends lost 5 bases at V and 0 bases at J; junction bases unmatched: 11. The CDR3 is CASSPPVGQESTDTQYF. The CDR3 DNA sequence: TGTGCCAGCAGCCCTCCCGTCGGACAGGAGAGCACAGATACGCAGTATTTT.

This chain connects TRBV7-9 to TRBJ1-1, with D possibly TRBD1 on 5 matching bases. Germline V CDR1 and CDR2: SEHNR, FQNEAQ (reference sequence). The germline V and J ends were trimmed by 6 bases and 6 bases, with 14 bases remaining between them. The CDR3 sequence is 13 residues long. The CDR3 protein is CASRSVDTAEAFF. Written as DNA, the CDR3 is TGTGCCAGCAGGTCCGTGGACACCGCTGAAGCTTTCTTT.